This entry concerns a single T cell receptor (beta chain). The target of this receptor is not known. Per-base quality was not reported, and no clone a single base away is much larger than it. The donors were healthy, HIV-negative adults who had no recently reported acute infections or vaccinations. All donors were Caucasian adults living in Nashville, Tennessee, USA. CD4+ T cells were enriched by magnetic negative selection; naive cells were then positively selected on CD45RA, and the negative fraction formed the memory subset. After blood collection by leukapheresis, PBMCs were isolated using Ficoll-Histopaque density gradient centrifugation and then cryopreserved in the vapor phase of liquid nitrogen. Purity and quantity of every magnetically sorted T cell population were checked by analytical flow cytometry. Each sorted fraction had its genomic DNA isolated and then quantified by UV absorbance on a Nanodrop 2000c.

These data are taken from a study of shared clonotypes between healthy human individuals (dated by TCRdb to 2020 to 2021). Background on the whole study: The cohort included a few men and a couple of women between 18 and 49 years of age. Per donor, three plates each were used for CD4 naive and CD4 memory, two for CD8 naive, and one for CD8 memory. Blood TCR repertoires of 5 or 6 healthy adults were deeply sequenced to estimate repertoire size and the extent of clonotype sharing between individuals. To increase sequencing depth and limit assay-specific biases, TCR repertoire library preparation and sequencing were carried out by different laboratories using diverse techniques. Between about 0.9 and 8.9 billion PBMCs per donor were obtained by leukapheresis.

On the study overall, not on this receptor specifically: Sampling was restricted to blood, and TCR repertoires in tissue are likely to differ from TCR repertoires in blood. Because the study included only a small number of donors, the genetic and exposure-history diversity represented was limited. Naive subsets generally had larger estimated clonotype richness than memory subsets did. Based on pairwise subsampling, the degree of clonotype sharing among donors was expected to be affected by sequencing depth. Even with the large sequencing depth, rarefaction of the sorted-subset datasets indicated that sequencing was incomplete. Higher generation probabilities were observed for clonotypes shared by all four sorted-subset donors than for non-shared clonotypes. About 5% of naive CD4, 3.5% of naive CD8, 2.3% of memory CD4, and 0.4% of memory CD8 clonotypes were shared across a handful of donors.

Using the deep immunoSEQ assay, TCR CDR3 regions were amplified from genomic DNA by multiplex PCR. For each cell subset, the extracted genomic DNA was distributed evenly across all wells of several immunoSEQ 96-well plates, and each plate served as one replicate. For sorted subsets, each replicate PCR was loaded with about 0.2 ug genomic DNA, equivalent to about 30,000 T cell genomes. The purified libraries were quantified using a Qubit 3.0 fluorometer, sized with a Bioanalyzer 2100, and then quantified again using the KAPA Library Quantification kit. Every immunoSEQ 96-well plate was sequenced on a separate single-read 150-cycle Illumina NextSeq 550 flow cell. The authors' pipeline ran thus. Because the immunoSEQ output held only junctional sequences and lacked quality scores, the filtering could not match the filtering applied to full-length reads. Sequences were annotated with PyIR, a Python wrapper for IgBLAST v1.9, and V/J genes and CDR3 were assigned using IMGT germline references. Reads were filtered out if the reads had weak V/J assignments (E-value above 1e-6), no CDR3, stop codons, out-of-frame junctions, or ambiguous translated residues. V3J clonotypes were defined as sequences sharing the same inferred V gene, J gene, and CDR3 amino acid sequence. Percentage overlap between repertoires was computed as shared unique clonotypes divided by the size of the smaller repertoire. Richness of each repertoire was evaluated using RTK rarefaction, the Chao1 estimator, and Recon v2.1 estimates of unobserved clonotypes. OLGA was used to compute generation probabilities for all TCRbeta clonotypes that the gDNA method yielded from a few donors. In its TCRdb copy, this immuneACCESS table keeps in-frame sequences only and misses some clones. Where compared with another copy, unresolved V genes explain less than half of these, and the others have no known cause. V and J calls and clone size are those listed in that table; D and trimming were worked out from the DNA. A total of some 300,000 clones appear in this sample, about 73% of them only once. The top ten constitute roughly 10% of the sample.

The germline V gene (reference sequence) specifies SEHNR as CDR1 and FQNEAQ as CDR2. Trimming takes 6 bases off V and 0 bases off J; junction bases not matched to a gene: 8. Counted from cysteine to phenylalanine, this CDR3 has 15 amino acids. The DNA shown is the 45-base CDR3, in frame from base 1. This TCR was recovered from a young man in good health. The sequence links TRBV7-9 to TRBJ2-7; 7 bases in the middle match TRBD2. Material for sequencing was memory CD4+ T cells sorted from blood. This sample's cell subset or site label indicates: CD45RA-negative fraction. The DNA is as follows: TGTGCCAGCAGTCGAGCGGGACTCCTCTCCTACGAGCAGTACTTC. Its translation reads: CASSRAGLLSYEQYF.